The clone carrying this TCR beta chain came up many times. Its antigen remains unknown. This sample is part of a study of cytomegalovirus exposure and HLA in healthy donors. Study-wide findings and caveats: Some TCR beta chains (roughly 150 of them) were listed as cytomegalovirus-associated. Despite most TCR sequences being rare, some public TCRs occurred in many donors. Roughly uniform depth of sequencing across donors was assumed in presence/absence analyses.

The length of the CDR3 is 17 residues. The germline V gene encodes CDR1 MDHEN and CDR2 SYDVKM. Trimming at V came to 4 bases and at J to 2 bases, leaving 10 bases not matched to a gene. In the PCR, 60 Vbeta and 13 Jbeta primers were used. Clones were read by immunoSEQ multiplex PCR, and TCRdb kept only the in-frame ones, dropping some. The top ten clones hold 2.5% to 3% of a sample with some 120,000 clones, approximately 17% of them seen once. This chain connects TRBV28 to TRBJ2-3; 9 nucleotides match TRBD2. The sequence came from a female donor in good health and CMV-seropositive. What was sequenced was PBMCs. Written as DNA, the CDR3 is TGTGCCAGCAGTTCGCCCCTTAGACTAGCGGACACAGATACGCAGTATTTT. Its protein is CASSSPLRLADTDTQYF.